This passage covers 13 T cell receptor beta chains from one sample sequenced in a study of T cells in Graves' hyperthyroidism and ophthalmopathy. TCR beta CDR3 sequences were amplified from RNA transcripts. With the HTBI primer set, the TCR CDR3 went through a first round of RT-PCR. In TCRdb, the multiplex PCR reads were re-called with MiXCR into one record per CDR3 protein. The repertoire holds 300,000 to 450,000 distinct CDR3 sequences, with approximately 15% as singletons. Sequencing input: blood. The origin of the receptors is a woman in her twenties or thirties with Graves' ophthalmopathy.

This clonotype was seen a few times. The chain is built from TRBV20-1 and TRBJ2-7; 7 positions agree with TRBD1. Germline V gene lookup returns CDR1 DFQATT and CDR2 SNEGSKA (reference sequence). This CDR3 is 12 amino acids long. J was trimmed by 2 bases and V by 3 bases; bases with no gene match: 1. CDR3 in amino acids: CSASGTAYEQYF. CDR3 bases: TGCAGTGCTAGCGGGACAGCCTACGAGCAGTACTTC.

At least ten counts were recorded for this clonotype. The rearrangement uses TRBV3-1 and TRBJ2-4; D could derive from TRBD1 or TRBD2 (6 bases each). With 3 bases removed from V and 4 bases from J, the gap between germline ends came to 13 bases. CDR1 and CDR2 (germline): LGHDT, YNNKEL (reference sequence). This CDR3 spans 15 amino acids. This CDR3 reads CASSHFGGLKNIQYF. The CDR3 DNA reads as TGTGCCAGCAGCCACTTCGGGGGCCTTAAAAACATTCAGTACTTC.

This clonotype was picked up many times. The rearrangement links TRBV30 to TRBJ2-1; 12 nucleotides agree with TRBD2. V lost 0 bases and J lost 3; bases outside the gene matches: 9. The CDR3 runs to 18 residues. Germline CDR1 and CDR2: GTSNPN and SVGIG (reference sequence). The CDR3 nucleotides are TGTGCCTGGAGTGTACCTAGCGGGGGGGCCGTCCTCTACAATGAGCAGTTCTTC. It codes for CAWSVPSGGAVLYNEQFF.

This clonotype showed up many times. The V gene is TRBV15, the J gene TRBJ2-5; tentatively, D is TRBD1 (5 bases). Germline CDR1 and CDR2: LNHNV and YYDKDF (reference sequence). Trimming stripped 5 bases from V and 5 bases from J, with 15 bases between. The CDR3 has 14 residues. CDR3 in amino acids: CATSGRRGWETQYF. The DNA of the CDR3 is TGTGCCACCAGCGGGCGAAGGGGTTGGGAGACCCAGTACTTC.

The rearrangement joins TRBV7-2 to TRBJ2-7; maybe TRBD2 (6 bases). The length of the CDR3 is 13 residues. Germline V CDR1 and CDR2: SGHTA, FQGNSA. Trimming shortened V by 4 bases and J by 7 bases, and 14 bases separated the two germline ends. CDR3 in DNA: TGTGCCAGCAGCTCCAGCTGGGCGGGAGAGCAGTACTTC. It specifies CASSSSWAGEQYF.

This clonotype was found many times. V and J are TRBV5-1 and TRBJ1-3; D is unresolved. The CDR3 is 16 amino acids. Germline CDR1 and CDR2: SGHRS and YFSETQ. Trimming stripped 4 bases from V and 0 bases from J, with 14 bases between. The CDR3 bases are TGCGCCAGCAGCCCCCGTCGGCGGGACTCTGGAAACACCATATATTTT. It yields the protein CASSPRRRDSGNTIYF.

This clonotype has a handful of counts. The chain combines TRBV6-1 with TRBJ2-1; 10 bases are shared with TRBD2. Germline lookup yields CDR1 MNHNS and CDR2 SASEGT. After removal of 5 bases from V and 1 base from J, the junction contained 14 bases not matched to a gene. The CDR3 length is 19 residues. This chain's CDR3 is CASSLTSGEKFRSYNEQFF. CDR3 coding DNA: TGTGCCAGCAGTCTCACTAGCGGGGAAAAATTCAGGTCCTACAATGAGCAGTTCTTC.

V gene TRBV19 combines with J gene TRBJ1-1; TRBD1 aligns across 9 bases. Germline V gene lookup returns CDR1 LNHDA and CDR2 SQIVND (reference sequence). CDR3 length: 15 residues. J was trimmed by 4 bases and V by 5 bases; bases with no gene match: 8. The CDR3: CASSLDRGFGTEAFF. For the CDR3, the DNA is TGTGCCAGTAGTCTGGACAGGGGTTTCGGCACTGAAGCTTTCTTT.

This clonotype was seen at least ten times. This chain connects TRBV20-1 to TRBJ1-4; tentatively, D is TRBD1 (6 bases). The length of the CDR3 is 15 residues. Trimming cost V 6 bases and J 3 bases, with 17 bases left between them. Germline-derived CDR1 and CDR2 are DFQATT and SNEGSKA (reference sequence). The CDR3 DNA sequence: TGCAGTGCGAGACCCCCCGGGACATCTAATGAAAAACTGTTTTTT. As protein: CSARPPGTSNEKLFF.

This clonotype was found many times. The chain has TRBV28 and TRBJ2-2, with D possibly matching TRBD1 (6 bases). The CDR3 runs 15 residues. CDR1 and CDR2 from the germline V gene are MDHEN and SYDVKM. Trimming left V 5 bases short and J 3 bases short, with 13 bases between. DNA for the CDR3: TGTGCCAGCAGTCCAGGGGACCGAGACACCGGGGAGCTGTTTTTT. Translated, it gives CASSPGDRDTGELFF. The full variable domain, its missing parts supplied by reference TRBV28 and TRBJ2-2, is DVKVTQSSRYLVKRTGEKVFLECVQDMDHENMFWYRQDPGLGLRLIYFSYDVKMKEKGDIPEGYSVSREKKERFSLILESASTNQTSMYLCASSPGDRDTGELFFGEGSRLTVL.

This clonotype was observed at least ten times. The chain has TRBV30 and TRBJ1-4; D is unresolved. The CDR3 has 14 amino acids. Trimming removed 2 bases from V and 2 bases from J, with 9 bases in between. The germline V gene encodes CDR1 GTSNPN and CDR2 SVGIG (reference sequence). The CDR3 bases are TGTGCCTGGAGTCCCAGGCCCACTAATGAAAAACTGTTTTTT. It yields the protein CAWSPRPTNEKLFF. The whole variable domain, remainder taken from reference TRBV30 and TRBJ1-4, is SQTIHQWPATLVQPVGSPLSLECTVEGTSNPNLYWYRQAAGRGLQLLFYSVGIGQISSEVPQNLSASRPQDRQFILSSKKLLLSDSGFYLCAWSPRPTNEKLFFGSGTQLSVL.

This clonotype was picked up many times. V and J are TRBV30 and TRBJ2-3; TRBD2 agrees at 10 bases. The V and J ends lost 1 base and 6 bases, in that order; junction bases with no gene match: 10. Per germline, CDR1 GTSNPN and CDR2 SVGIG (reference sequence). CDR3 length: 16 residues. The CDR3 DNA sequence: TGTGCCTGGAGTGCCGTCAGCGGGGGGGCCTGGGATACGCAGTATTTT. Protein: CAWSAVSGGAWDTQYF.

This clonotype has ten or more counts. The chain recombines TRBV6-2 or TRBV6-3 with TRBJ2-2; TRBD2 agrees at 16 bases. The junction had 6 bases not matched to a gene; V was cut back by 6 bases and J by 2 bases. There are 18 residues in the CDR3. From germline, CDR1 is MNHEY and CDR2 SVGEGT. DNA for the CDR3: TGTGCCAGCAGCGCGGGACTAGCGGGGGGGCTTAACACCGGGGAGCTGTTTTTT. Encoded protein: CASSAGLAGGLNTGELFF.